This TCR beta chain was documented in a study of CD8 T cells in Susac syndrome. Study conclusions and caveats: The CD4+ T cell repertoires in Susac syndrome were not clonally expanded.

With random hexamers, 0.5 to 1 ug RNA was reverse transcribed. The CDR3 of TCR beta was amplified by immunoSEQ multiplex PCR across 54 Vbeta and 13 Jbeta. One entry per CDR3 protein, called by TCRdb with MiXCR from the immunoSEQ multiplex PCR reads. The data hold some 160,000 distinct CDR3 sequences, with under 97% observed a single time. Comment on this clonotype: Its specificity is not known.

This CDR3 has 14 amino acids. Unmatched junction bases numbered 5, after V lost 3 bases and J lost 7 bases. Per germline, CDR1 SEHNR and CDR2 FQNEAQ (reference sequence). Peripheral blood CD8+ and CD4+ T cells were profiled by TCR beta sequencing. Bulk CD8+ and CD4+ cells came from magnetic negative isolation; CD8+ TEMRA by FACS. The TCR comes from a human donor with Susac syndrome. Sequenced: CD4+ T cells from PBMCs. The chain carries TRBV7-9 and TRBJ1-4, with 7 bases matching TRBD1. The CDR3 here is CASSLRQGGEKLFF. The CDR3 DNA follows: TGTGCCAGCAGCTTGAGACAGGGTGGTGAAAAACTGTTTTTT.